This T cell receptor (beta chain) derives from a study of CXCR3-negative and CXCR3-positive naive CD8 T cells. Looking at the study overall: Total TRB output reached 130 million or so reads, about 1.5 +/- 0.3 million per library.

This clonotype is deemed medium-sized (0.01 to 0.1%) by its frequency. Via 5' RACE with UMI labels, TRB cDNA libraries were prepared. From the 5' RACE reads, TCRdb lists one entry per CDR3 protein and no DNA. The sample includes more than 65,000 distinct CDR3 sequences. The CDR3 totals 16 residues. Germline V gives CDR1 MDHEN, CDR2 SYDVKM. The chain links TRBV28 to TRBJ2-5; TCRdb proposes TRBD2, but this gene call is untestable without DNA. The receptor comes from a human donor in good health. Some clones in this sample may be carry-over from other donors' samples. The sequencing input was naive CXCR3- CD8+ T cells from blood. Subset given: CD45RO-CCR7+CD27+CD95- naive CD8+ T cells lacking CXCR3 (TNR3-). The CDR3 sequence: CASSLTSGGPQETQYF.